This T cell receptor (beta chain) was sequenced in a study of identical twins. TCRdb reprocessed the 5' RACE reads via MiXCR and lists one record per CDR3 protein. The table shows about 1.7 million distinct CDR3 sequences, with less than 40% occurring only once. Every donor was a healthy Caucasian. Comment on this clonotype: Its antigen is unidentified.

General study findings and limits: For out-of-frame alpha sequences shared by twins, low generation probability was in excess.

Per the germline V gene, CDR1 is DFQATT and CDR2 is SNEGSKA (reference sequence). The CDR3 length is 12 residues. V lost 6 bases and J lost 10, with 17 bases in between. The sequenced sample consisted of cord blood. The V and J genes are TRBV20-1 and TRBJ2-3; D is possibly TRBD2 (6 bases). The receptor comes from a newborn girl in good health. The CDR3 loop reads CSAGRAAGPQYF. The CDR3 nucleotides read TGCAGTGCCGGTAGGGCGGCGGGGCCGCAGTATTTT.